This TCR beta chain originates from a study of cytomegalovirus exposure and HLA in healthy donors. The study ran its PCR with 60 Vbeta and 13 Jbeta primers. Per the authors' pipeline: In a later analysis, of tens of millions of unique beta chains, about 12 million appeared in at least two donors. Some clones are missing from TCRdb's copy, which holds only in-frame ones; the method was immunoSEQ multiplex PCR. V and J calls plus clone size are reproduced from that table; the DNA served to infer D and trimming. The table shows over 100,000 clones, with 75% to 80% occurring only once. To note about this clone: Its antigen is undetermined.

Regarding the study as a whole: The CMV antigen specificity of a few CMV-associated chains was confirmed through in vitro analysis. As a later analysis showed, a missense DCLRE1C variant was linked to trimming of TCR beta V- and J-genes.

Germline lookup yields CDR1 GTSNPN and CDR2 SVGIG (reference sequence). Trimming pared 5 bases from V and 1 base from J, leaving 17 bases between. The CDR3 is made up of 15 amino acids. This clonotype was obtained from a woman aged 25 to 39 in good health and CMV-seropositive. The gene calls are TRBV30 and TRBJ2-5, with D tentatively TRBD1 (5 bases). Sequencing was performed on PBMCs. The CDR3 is CAWSRAGLFQETQYF. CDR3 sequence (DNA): TGTGCCTGGTCCCGGGCAGGGCTATTCCAAGAGACCCAGTACTTC.